The 17 T cell receptor beta chains below come from one sample, sequenced in a study of technical replicates of blood from a handful of donors. Only in-frame clones appear in the TCRdb table, and some are missing; sequencing was by immunoSEQ multiplex PCR. Seen here are 80,000 or so clones, more than 90% observed once, and the top ten hold more than 0.35%. The sequencing input was T cells isolated from PBMCs. All receptors come from a human donor in good health.

The rearrangement joins TRBV30 to TRBJ1-1, with D hard to call. Germline V CDR1 and CDR2: GTSNPN, SVGIG (reference sequence). The germline V and J ends were trimmed by 8 bases and 8 bases, with 18 bases remaining between them. CDR3 length: 12 amino acids. The CDR3 is CAGNDREKEAFF. CDR3 sequence (DNA): TGTGCCGGAAATGATAGGGAGAAGGAAGCTTTCTTT.

The CDR3 nucleotides read TGTGCCAGCAGCCCGGGACTAGCGGGAGTCGAGACCCAGTACTTC. Encoded protein: CASSPGLAGVETQYF. V usage is TRBV11-3 and J usage is TRBJ2-5, with 14 bases aligning to TRBD2. The germline CDR1 and CDR2 sequences are SGHNT and YENEEA. CDR3 size: 15 residues. J lost 5 bases, V lost 5 bases, and 4 bases had no gene match.

The chain uses TRBV11-2 and TRBJ1-2, with D hard to call. The V end lost 3 bases, the J end lost 4 bases, and 12 bases lay between the germline ends. CDR3 size: 14 residues. Germline CDR1 and CDR2: SGHAT and FQNNGV. DNA of the CDR3: TGTGCCAGCAGCTTCGGACTGTCGCTCTATGGCTACACCTTC. It encodes CASSFGLSLYGYTF. The full variable domain, rest sourced from reference TRBV11-2 and TRBJ1-2, is EAGVAQSPRYKIIEKRQSVAFWCNPISGHATLYWYQQILGQGPKLLIQFQNNGVVDDSQLPKDRFSAERLKGVDSTLKIQPAKLEDSAVYLCASSFGLSLYGYTFGSGTRLTVV.

The chain joins TRBV7-9 to TRBJ2-1; perhaps TRBD2 as D (6 bases). V lost 1 base to trimming and J lost 5 bases, with 9 bases between them. Germline V CDR1 and CDR2: SEHNR, FQNEAQ (reference sequence). The CDR3 has 14 residues. CDR3 loop: CASSLEGTHNEQFF. CDR3 DNA: TGTGCCAGCAGCTTAGAAGGGACTCACAATGAGCAGTTCTTC. The full variable domain, completed using reference TRBV7-9 and TRBJ2-1, is DTGVSQNPRHKITKRGQNVTFRCDPISEHNRLYWYRQTLGQGPEFLTYFQNEAQLEKSRLLSDRFSAERPKGSFSTLEIQRTEQGDSAMYLCASSLEGTHNEQFFGPGTRLTVL.

In this sample, this clone turned up once. The V call is TRBV30, the J call TRBJ1-4; maybe TRBD1 (6 bases). V shed 0 bases and J shed 8 bases, with 10 bases lying between them. The CDR3 spans 13 residues. Germline values: CDR1 GTSNPN, CDR2 SVGIG (reference sequence). Here the CDR3 reads CAWSVPQGEKLFF. The CDR3 DNA sequence: TGTGCCTGGAGTGTACCCCAGGGGGAAAAACTGTTTTTT.

J is TRBJ2-7 and V is TRBV4-2; D gene unclear. Germline lookup yields CDR1 LGHNA and CDR2 YNFKEQ. CDR3 length: 14 residues. The V gene lost 0 bases and the J gene lost 4 bases, with 10 bases spanning the gap. The DNA for the CDR3 is TGTGCCAGCAGCCAAGATATAGCCGGTTACGAGCAGTACTTC. Translated, it gives CASSQDIAGYEQYF.

The V gene is TRBV9, the J gene TRBJ2-1, with 12 bases matching TRBD2. The CDR3 covers 16 residues. V was clipped by 4 bases and J by 2 bases; unmatched bases: 4. The germline gives CDR1 SGDLS, CDR2 YYNGEE. CDR3: CASSSGLAGPYNEQFF. In nucleotides, the CDR3 is TGTGCCAGCAGCTCGGGACTAGCGGGTCCCTACAATGAGCAGTTCTTC.

By its share, this clone is medium-sized. This chain uses TRBV20-1 with TRBJ2-2, with no clear D. The CDR3 is 11 amino acids. Germline assignment: CDR1 DFQATT and CDR2 SNEGSKA (reference sequence). V shed 6 bases and J shed 2 bases, with 4 bases lying between them. CDR3 loop: CSATNTGELFF. As DNA, the CDR3 is TGCAGTGCCACTAACACCGGGGAGCTGTTTTTT.

The chain recombines TRBV2 with TRBJ1-1; 7 nucleotides agree with TRBD1. CDR1 is SNHLY and CDR2 is FYNNEI in the germline V gene. J was trimmed by 2 bases and V by 9 bases; bases with no gene match: 6. This CDR3 contains 13 residues. The CDR3 loop is CARFGTDNTEAFF. CDR3 sequence (DNA): TGTGCCAGATTCGGGACAGATAACACTGAAGCTTTCTTT.

The DNA for the CDR3 is TGCGCCAGCAGCCCCGCGGGGACTAGCGCCGTAAGGAGGTACTTC. It is translated as CASSPAGTSAVRRYF. This chain uses TRBV5-1 with TRBJ2-4; 10 bases map to TRBD2. Germline values: CDR1 SGHRS, CDR2 YFSETQ. There are 15 residues in the CDR3. V was clipped by 4 bases and J by 15 bases; unmatched bases: 16.

CDR3 DNA sequence: TGTGCCACCAGCAGTTATACAGGGGGCAATGACAATGAGCAGTTCTTC. It specifies CATSSYTGGNDNEQFF. This chain joins TRBV15 and TRBJ2-1, with 9 bases lining up with TRBD1. The CDR3 runs to 16 residues. Looked up from germline, CDR1 is LNHNV and CDR2 is YYDKDF (reference sequence). With 3 bases clipped from V and 5 bases from J, the junction kept 8 bases outside the gene matches.

The chain recombines TRBV6-5 with TRBJ1-1; 8 nucleotides match TRBD1. The CDR3 is made up of 12 amino acids. Germline V gene sequence: CDR1 MNHEY, CDR2 SVGAGI. Germline trimming cut 5 bases from V and 9 bases from J; bases unmatched to any gene: 5. CDR3 bases: TGTGCCAGCAGTACAGGACAGGGAAAAGCTTTCTTT. Translated, it gives CASSTGQGKAFF.

The V and J genes are TRBV30 and TRBJ2-2; 7 nucleotides align to TRBD2. This CDR3 has 13 residues. With 4 bases clipped from V and 1 base from J, the junction kept 0 bases outside the gene matches. Germline loops: CDR1 GTSNPN, CDR2 SVGIG (reference sequence). The chain's CDR3 is CAWTSGNTGELFF. Written as DNA, the CDR3 is TGTGCCTGGACTAGCGGGAACACCGGGGAGCTGTTTTTT. Looking up the rest from reference TRBV30 and TRBJ2-2 gives the full variable domain: SQTIHQWPATLVQPVGSPLSLECTVEGTSNPNLYWYRQAAGRGLQLLFYSVGIGQISSEVPQNLSASRPQDRQFILSSKKLLLSDSGFYLCAWTSGNTGELFFGEGSRLTVL.

The chain links TRBV5-4 to TRBJ2-1, with TRBD1 matching over 10 bases. CDR1 and CDR2 (germline): SGHNT, YYREEE (reference sequence). Germline trimming cut 3 bases from V and 6 bases from J; bases unmatched to any gene: 6. The CDR3 covers 15 residues. This CDR3 reads CASSSGQGLINEQFF. The DNA of the CDR3 is TGTGCCAGCAGCTCGGGACAGGGGCTCATCAATGAGCAGTTCTTC. Full variable domain (remainder filled in from reference TRBV5-4 and TRBJ2-1): ETGVTQSPTHLIKTRGQQVTLRCSSQSGHNTVSWYQQALGQGPQFIFQYYREEENGRGNFPPRFSGLQFPNYSSELNVNALELDDSALYLCASSSGQGLINEQFFGPGTRLTVL.

V is TRBV29-1 and J is TRBJ2-5, with 7 positions matching TRBD2. This CDR3 is 13 amino acids long. V gave up 4 bases and J gave up 4 bases; unmatched junction bases: 6. CDR1 and CDR2 from the germline V gene are SQVTM and ANQGSEA. DNA for the CDR3: TGCAGCGTTGGTCGAGGGGAGGGAGAGACCCAGTACTTC. It codes for CSVGRGEGETQYF.

The V and J genes are TRBV13 and TRBJ2-3, with 7 bases lining up with TRBD1. The CDR3 has 16 amino acids. Germline assignment: CDR1 PRHDT and CDR2 FYEKMQ (reference sequence). Losses at the gene ends were 5 bases for V and 0 bases for J; bases not matched to a gene: 8. CDR3 loop: CASSLPTGYSTDTQYF. DNA for the CDR3: TGTGCCAGCAGCCTCCCGACAGGGTATAGCACAGATACGCAGTATTTT. Filled out from reference TRBV13 and TRBJ2-3, the complete variable domain reads AAGVIQSPRHLIKEKRETATLKCYPIPRHDTVYWYQQGPGQDPQFLISFYEKMQSDKGSIPDRFSAQQFSDYHSELNMSSLELGDSALYFCASSLPTGYSTDTQYFGPGTRLTVL.

The chain employs TRBV11-2 and TRBJ1-3; possible D gene TRBD1, 6 bases. V dropped 5 bases and J dropped 0 bases, with 11 bases sitting between them. Germline assignment: CDR1 SGHAT and CDR2 FQNNGV. The CDR3 spans 15 residues. The CDR3 region has the DNA TGTGCCAGCAGCATCAGGGGCCTCTCTGGAAACACCATATATTTT. Protein sequence: CASSIRGLSGNTIYF. The whole variable domain, remainder taken from reference TRBV11-2 and TRBJ1-3, is EAGVAQSPRYKIIEKRQSVAFWCNPISGHATLYWYQQILGQGPKLLIQFQNNGVVDDSQLPKDRFSAERLKGVDSTLKIQPAKLEDSAVYLCASSIRGLSGNTIYFGEGSWLTVV.